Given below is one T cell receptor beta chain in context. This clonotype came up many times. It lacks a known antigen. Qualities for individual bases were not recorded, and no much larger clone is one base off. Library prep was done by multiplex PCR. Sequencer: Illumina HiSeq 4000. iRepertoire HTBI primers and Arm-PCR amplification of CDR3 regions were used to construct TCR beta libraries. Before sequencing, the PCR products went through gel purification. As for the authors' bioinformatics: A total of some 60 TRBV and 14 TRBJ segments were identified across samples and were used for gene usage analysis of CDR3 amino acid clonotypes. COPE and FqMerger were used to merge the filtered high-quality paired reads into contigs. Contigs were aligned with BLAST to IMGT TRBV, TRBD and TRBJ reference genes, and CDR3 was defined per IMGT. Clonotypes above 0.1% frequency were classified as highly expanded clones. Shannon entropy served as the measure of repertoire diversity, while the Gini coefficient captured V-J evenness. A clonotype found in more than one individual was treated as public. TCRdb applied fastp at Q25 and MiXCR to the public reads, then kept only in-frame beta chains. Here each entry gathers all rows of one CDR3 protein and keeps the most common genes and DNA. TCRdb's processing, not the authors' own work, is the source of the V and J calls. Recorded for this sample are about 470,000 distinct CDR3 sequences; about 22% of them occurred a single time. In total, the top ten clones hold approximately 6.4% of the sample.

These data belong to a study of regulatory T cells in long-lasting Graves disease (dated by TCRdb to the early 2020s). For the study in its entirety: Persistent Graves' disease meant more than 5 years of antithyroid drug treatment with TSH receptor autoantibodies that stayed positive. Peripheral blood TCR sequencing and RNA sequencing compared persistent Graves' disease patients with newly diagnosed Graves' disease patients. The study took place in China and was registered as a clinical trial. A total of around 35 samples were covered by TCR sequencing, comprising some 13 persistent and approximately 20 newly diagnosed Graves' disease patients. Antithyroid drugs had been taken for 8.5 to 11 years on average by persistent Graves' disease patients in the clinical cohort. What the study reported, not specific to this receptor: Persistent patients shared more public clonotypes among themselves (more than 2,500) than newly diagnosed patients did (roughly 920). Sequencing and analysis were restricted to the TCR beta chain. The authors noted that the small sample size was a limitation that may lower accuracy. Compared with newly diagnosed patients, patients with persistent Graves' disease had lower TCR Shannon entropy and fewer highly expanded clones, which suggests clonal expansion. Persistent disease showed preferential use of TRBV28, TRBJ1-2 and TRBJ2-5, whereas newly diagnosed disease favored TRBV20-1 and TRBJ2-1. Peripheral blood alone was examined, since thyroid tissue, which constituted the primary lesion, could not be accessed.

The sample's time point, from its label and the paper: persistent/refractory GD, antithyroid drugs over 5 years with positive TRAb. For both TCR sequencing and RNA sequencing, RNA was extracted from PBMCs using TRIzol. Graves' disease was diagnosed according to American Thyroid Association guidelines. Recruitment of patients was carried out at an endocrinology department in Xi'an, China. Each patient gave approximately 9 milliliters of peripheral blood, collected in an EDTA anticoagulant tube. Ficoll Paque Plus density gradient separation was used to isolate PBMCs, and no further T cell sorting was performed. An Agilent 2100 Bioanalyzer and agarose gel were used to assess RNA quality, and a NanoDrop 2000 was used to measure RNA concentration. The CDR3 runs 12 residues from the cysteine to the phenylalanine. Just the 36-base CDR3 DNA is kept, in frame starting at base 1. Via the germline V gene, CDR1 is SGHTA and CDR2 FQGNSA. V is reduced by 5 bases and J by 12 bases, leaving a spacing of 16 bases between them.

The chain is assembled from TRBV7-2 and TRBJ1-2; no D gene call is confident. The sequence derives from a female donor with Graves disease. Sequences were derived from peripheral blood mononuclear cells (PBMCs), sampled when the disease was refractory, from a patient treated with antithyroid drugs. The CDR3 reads CASSVGLRSDTF. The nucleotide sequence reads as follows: TGTGCCAGCAGCGTAGGACTTCGGAGTGACACCTTC.